One sample yielded the 13 T cell receptor beta chains listed below, sequenced in a study of Ad26.COV2.S vaccination and SARS-CoV-2 variants. Treatment reported: around 19 received Ad26.COV2.S at low or high dose, single or two shots; five or six received placebo; per-sample allocation not given. Sampling was performed 63 days after the first vaccine or placebo injection. Sequenced by immunoSEQ multiplex PCR; TCRdb stores in-frame clones only, minus some. There are 240,000 or so clones in the sample; roughly 90% occur only once, and around a tenth lies in the top ten. The sample consisted of peripheral blood, taken in a trial of Ad26.COV2.S vaccine versus placebo. The receptors here all came from a person between 18 and 65 years old who received the Ad26.COV2.S COVID-19 vaccine or a placebo.

V gene TRBV7-2 combines with J gene TRBJ2-1; possible D gene TRBD2, 6 bases. Trimming cost V 5 bases and J 7 bases, with 30 bases left between them. Germline CDR1 is SGHTA and CDR2 is FQGNSA. This CDR3 is built from 19 residues. Written as DNA, the CDR3 is TGTGCCAGCAGCCCCGTTGCGGGACGAACGGACTTAGCTTGGAATGAGCAGTTCTTC. It translates to CASSPVAGRTDLAWNEQFF.

This chain joins TRBV9 and TRBJ1-2; maybe TRBD1 (5 bases). The V gene lost 4 bases and the J gene lost 3 bases, with 19 bases spanning the gap. Germline V lookup: CDR1 SGDLS, CDR2 YYNGEE. The CDR3 contains 16 residues. The CDR3 region is CASSTRSQGHHYGYTF. CDR3 DNA sequence: TGTGCCAGCAGCACCCGATCGCAAGGACACCACTATGGCTACACCTTC.

The chain employs TRBV19 and TRBJ2-4; 11 bases are shared with TRBD1. Germline V CDR1 and CDR2: LNHDA, SQIVND (reference sequence). Trimming took 4 bases from V and 5 from J; bases not matched to a gene: 4. CDR3 size: 15 residues. The CDR3 here is CASSTSDRGQNIQYF. The CDR3 DNA sequence: TGTGCCAGTAGTACCTCGGACAGGGGGCAAAACATTCAGTACTTC.

This chain uses TRBV6-2 or TRBV6-3 with TRBJ2-5; 7 positions agree with TRBD1. This CDR3 comprises 14 residues. J was trimmed by 1 base and V by 6 bases; bases with no gene match: 5. Germline loops: CDR1 MNHEY, CDR2 SVGEGT. CDR3 amino acids: CASSPRDSQETQYF. DNA of the CDR3: TGTGCCAGCAGCCCGAGGGACAGCCAAGAGACCCAGTACTTC.

J is TRBJ1-1 and V is TRBV7-2; D not resolved. From germline, CDR1 is SGHTA and CDR2 FQGNSA. The CDR3 contains 13 residues. The ends were cut back, 5 bases at V and 5 bases at J, with 12 bases in the middle. For the CDR3, the DNA is TGTGCCAGCAGCCAAGGGAGTGGAACTGAAGCTTTCTTT. As protein: CASSQGSGTEAFF.

This clone was observed a few times. The chain carries TRBV11-2 and TRBJ2-5; 16 positions match TRBD2. Trimming cost V 5 bases and J 4 bases; bases outside gene matches: 7. The CDR3 contains 17 residues. Germline V gene data show CDR1 as SGHAT and CDR2 as FQNNGV. In DNA, the CDR3 is TGTGCCAGCAGCCACGGGACTAGCGGGGGGGCCATAGAGACCCAGTACTTC. It specifies CASSHGTSGGAIETQYF. Variable domain in full (rest from reference TRBV11-2 and TRBJ2-5): EAGVAQSPRYKIIEKRQSVAFWCNPISGHATLYWYQQILGQGPKLLIQFQNNGVVDDSQLPKDRFSAERLKGVDSTLKIQPAKLEDSAVYLCASSHGTSGGAIETQYFGPGTRLLVL.

The CDR3 region is CATSDLHGYNEQFF. The CDR3 DNA reads TGTGCCACCAGTGATTTGCACGGGTACAATGAGCAGTTCTTC. The rearrangement links TRBV24-1 to TRBJ2-1; D unclear. CDR1 is KGHDR and CDR2 is SFDVKD in the germline V gene. The CDR3 consists of 14 residues. Trimming left V 0 bases short and J 4 bases short, with 6 bases between.

This clone appeared once. This sequence joins TRBV6-5 and TRBJ2-7; D remains unclear. The V gene's germline CDR1 is MNHEY and CDR2 SVGAGI. There are 10 residues in the CDR3. V was shortened by 7 bases and J by 3 bases, with 4 bases between the two germline ends. Written as DNA, the CDR3 is TGTGCCAGCACAGGCTACGAGCAGTACTTC. Amino acid sequence: CASTGYEQYF.

This chain joins TRBV5-1 and TRBJ1-3; D is undetermined. The CDR3 has 15 residues. Germline CDR1 SGHRS, CDR2 YFSETQ. The V and J ends lost 0 bases and 0 bases respectively, with 7 bases between them. As DNA, the CDR3 is TGCGCCAGCAGCTTGGAAGGCAGCTCTGGAAACACCATATATTTT. This sequence encodes CASSLEGSSGNTIYF.

On this clone itself: The identical CDR3 is also encoded by other nucleotide sequences in the sample. This chain joins TRBV6-6 and TRBJ1-1, with a possible D match to TRBD1 (5 bases). Germline-derived CDR1 and CDR2 are MNHNY and SVGAGI (reference sequence). Trimming took 2 bases from V and 4 from J, leaving 8 bases between them. This CDR3 has 13 residues. The CDR3 DNA sequence: TGTGCCAGCAGTTACATGGGGGGCACTGAAGCTTTCTTT. Translated, it gives CASSYMGGTEAFF.

This chain connects TRBV28 to TRBJ2-3; no definite D call. The CDR3 sequence is 12 residues long. V dropped 7 bases and J dropped 5 bases, with 10 bases sitting between them. From germline, CDR1 is MDHEN and CDR2 SYDVKM. The CDR3 reads CASTMGRDTQYF. The CDR3 nucleotides are TGTGCCAGCACCATGGGTAGAGATACGCAGTATTTT.

This chain joins TRBV5-1 and TRBJ2-7; TRBD1 matches at 7 bases. Looked up from germline, CDR1 is SGHRS and CDR2 is YFSETQ. The CDR3 has 16 amino acids. The J segment lost 2 bases and the V segment lost 3 bases, leaving 11 bases of the junction unmatched. CDR3 bases: TGCGCCAGCAGCTCAATGGTGGGACAGAGAACCTACGAGCAGTACTTC. As protein: CASSSMVGQRTYEQYF.

The chain has TRBV6-2 or TRBV6-3 and TRBJ1-1; TRBD1 is a possible D gene (5 bases). This CDR3 is 15 amino acids long. V was cut by 5 bases and J by 5 bases, with 18 bases left in between. The germline V gene has CDR1 MNHEY and CDR2 SVGEGT. CDR3 protein: CASSPGGGGGTEAFF. CDR3 DNA: TGTGCCAGCAGTCCCGGCGGGGGAGGAGGTACTGAAGCTTTCTTT.